This T cell receptor (beta chain) was retrieved from a study of T-cell reconstitution after alpha-beta-depleted transplantation in children. Study results and limitations: The authors attributed T-cell counts and diversity one year after transplant mostly to newly produced T cells.

The TCRbeta library was prepared with unique molecular identifiers. MiXCR was run by TCRdb on the PCR reads, yielding one entry per CDR3 protein. This sample has about 78,000 distinct CDR3 sequences; roughly 13% occur once, and the top ten carry roughly 30%. A word on this clonotype: Its antigen is not known.

The J segment lost 6 bases and the V segment lost 6 bases, leaving 7 bases of the junction unmatched. The CDR3 is made up of 12 amino acids. Germline lookup yields CDR1 DFQATT and CDR2 SNEGSKA (reference sequence). The sample consisted of PBMCs, mostly from graft donor cells, taken 180 days after TCRalphabeta/CD19-depleted stem cell transplant. This TCR was recovered from a male patient between 2 and 10 years old who had a stem cell transplant for acute lymphoblastic leukemia, so the T cells may come from the graft donor. This chain links TRBV20-1 with TRBJ1-1, with 7 bases lining up with TRBD1. The CDR3: CSAPPTGSEAFF. CDR3 in DNA: TGCAGTGCCCCCCCGACAGGGTCTGAAGCTTTCTTT.